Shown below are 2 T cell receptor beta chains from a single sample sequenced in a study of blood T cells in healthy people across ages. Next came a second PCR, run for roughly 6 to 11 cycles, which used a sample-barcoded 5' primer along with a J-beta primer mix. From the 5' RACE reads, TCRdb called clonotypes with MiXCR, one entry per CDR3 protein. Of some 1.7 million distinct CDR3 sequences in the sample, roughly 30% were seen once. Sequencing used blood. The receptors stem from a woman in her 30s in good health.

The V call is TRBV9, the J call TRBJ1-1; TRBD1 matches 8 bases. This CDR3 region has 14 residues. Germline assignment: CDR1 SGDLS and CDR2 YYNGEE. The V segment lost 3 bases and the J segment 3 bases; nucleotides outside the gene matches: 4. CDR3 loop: CASSATGAYTEAFF. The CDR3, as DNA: TGTGCCAGCAGCGCGACAGGGGCGTACACTGAAGCTTTCTTT.

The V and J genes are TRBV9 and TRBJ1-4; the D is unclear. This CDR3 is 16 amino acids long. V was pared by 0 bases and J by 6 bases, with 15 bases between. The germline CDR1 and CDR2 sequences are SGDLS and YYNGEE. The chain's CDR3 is CASSVGPEWGYEKLFF. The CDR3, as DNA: TGTGCCAGCAGCGTAGGTCCGGAATGGGGTTATGAAAAACTGTTTTTT.